This T cell receptor beta chain was captured by sequencing in a study of cytomegalovirus exposure and HLA in healthy donors. Study conclusions and caveats: Rarity marked most TCR sequences, yet some public TCRs occurred in many donors. 150 or so TCR beta chains were listed as cytomegalovirus-associated.

Details on this clone: Its target is not known.

Sequencing used immunoSEQ multiplex PCR; TCRdb keeps in-frame clones, though not all of them. The profile shows some 38,000 clones, 85% to 95% of them singletons. CDR1 and CDR2 (germline): MNHEY, SMNVEV (reference sequence). The V end lost 7 bases, the J end lost 1 base, and 13 bases lay between the germline ends. The CDR3 spans 15 residues. Specimen: PBMCs. This chain joins TRBV27 and TRBJ2-2, with a possible D match to TRBD2 (6 bases). This sequence was found in a young man in good health and CMV-seronegative. In DNA form, the CDR3 reads TGTGCCAGCAAGTCGGGGGTTGGGAACACCGGGGAGCTGTTTTTT. This translates into CASKSGVGNTGELFF.